This T cell receptor beta chain was obtained from a study of glioma-infiltrating T cells after dendritic cell vaccination. Primers: 60 V beta forward and 13 J beta reverse. TCRdb keeps only in-frame clones here, not all; method: immunoSEQ multiplex PCR. The profile shows some 46,000 clones, about 91% of them singletons. Described time point: after dendritic cell vaccination, including at tumor progression/relapse. Selection required adequate fresh-frozen tumor tissue plus more than two years' survival data. CDR3 length: 16 amino acids. Germline V gene data show CDR1 as ENHRY and CDR2 as SYGVKD. This clone has just a few counts.

The sample here was blood, taken after dendritic cell vaccination. The J gene is TRBJ2-1, the V gene TRBV10-3; weak D call: TRBD2 (6 bases). This TCR was sampled from a human donor with glioblastoma. CDR3 region: CTSGGASASSYNEQFF. DNA for the CDR3: TGTACCTCGGGCGGGGCGAGTGCGAGCTCCTACAATGAGCAGTTCTTC.